This T cell receptor beta chain was profiled in a study of cytomegalovirus exposure and HLA in healthy donors. PCR was performed using 60 Vbeta and 13 Jbeta primers. Using immunoSEQ multiplex PCR, the repertoire was profiled, and TCRdb retains in-frame clones only, with some absent. Of about 180,000 clones in the sample, 75% to 90% are singletons; the top ten hold 1%. Study outcomes and limitations: Reportedly, a later analysis found an Asian-associated ancestry cluster had fewer N-insertions than the approximately 700-donor mean. Later analysis revealed greater clonal expansion in HLA-associated TCR beta chains than in equally common others. About 87% or about 30% of the time was how often most TCR beta V segments were productive, according to an earlier analysis.

As regards this clone: Its antigen remains unidentified.

CDR3 size: 15 residues. Losses at the gene ends were 10 bases for V and 5 bases for J; bases not matched to a gene: 13. Germline assignment: CDR1 LNHDA and CDR2 SQIVND (reference sequence). The V call is TRBV19, the J call TRBJ1-5; TRBD1 aligns across 8 bases. Sequencing was performed on PBMCs. This receptor was obtained from a boy aged 2-15 years in good health and CMV-seronegative. DNA of the CDR3: TGTGCCACCGACGGCGGACAGGGAGTCTATCAGCCCCAGCATTTT. Amino acid sequence: CATDGGQGVYQPQHF.